Listed here are 7 T cell receptor beta chains from one sample, sequenced in a study of CD8 T cells in ankylosing spondylitis. Which antigens these TCRs recognize remains unknown. The study's findings and limits: About 8 highly homologous variants made up a TCR beta motif, and this motif appeared characteristic of ankylosing spondylitis blood.

TCRdb re-analysed the 5' RACE reads in MiXCR, keeping a single row per CDR3 protein. The sample carries approximately 300,000 distinct CDR3 sequences, less than 9.5% recorded once. Material: blood, either unsorted or a sorted T cell fraction (not recorded which). These TCRs come from a male donor with ankylosing spondylitis.

The chain carries TRBV19 and TRBJ2-1, with D unclear. CDR3 length: 13 amino acids. Germline V CDR1 and CDR2: LNHDA, SQIVND (reference sequence). V lost 10 bases and J lost 1, with 11 bases in between. CDR3 nucleotides: TGTGCCACCAAAGACGGTTCCTACAATGAGCAGTTCTTC. It encodes CATKDGSYNEQFF.

V gene TRBV4-2 combines with J gene TRBJ2-1; 7 bases are a match to TRBD2. The CDR3 is 16 residues long. The V gene end was trimmed by 0 bases and the J gene end by 7 bases; junction bases not matched to a gene: 9. CDR1 is LGHNA, CDR2 YNFKEQ, per germline. CDR3 DNA sequence: TGTGCCAGCAGCCAAGATTTCGCGGGAGTGAATAATGAGCAGTTCTTC. Protein product: CASSQDFAGVNNEQFF.

This clonotype has a handful of counts. The CDR3 region has the DNA TGTGCCAGCAGTTTGGGGGCTTGGGGGCGAAGCAATCAGCCCCAGCATTTT. Encoded protein: CASSLGAWGRSNQPQHF. The rearrangement links TRBV28 to TRBJ1-5; D is perhaps TRBD1 (6 bases). Germline V gene data show CDR1 as MDHEN and CDR2 as SYDVKM. The V end was cut by 3 bases, the J end by 1 base, with 16 bases between. The CDR3 length is 17 residues.

The chain is built from TRBV5-1 and TRBJ2-5; 8 bases are a match to TRBD1. The CDR3 has 16 residues. With 4 bases clipped from V and 0 bases from J, the junction kept 8 bases outside the gene matches. The V gene's germline CDR1 is SGHRS and CDR2 YFSETQ. CDR3 nucleotides: TGCGCCAGCAGCCCGTGGACAGGGAGAAACCAAGAGACCCAGTACTTC. Its protein is CASSPWTGRNQETQYF.

V and J are TRBV18 and TRBJ2-7; 8 positions match TRBD1. Germline-derived CDR1 and CDR2 are KGHSH and LQKENI. V was pared by 2 bases and J by 4 bases, with 4 bases of the junction left unmatched. The CDR3 is made up of 14 amino acids. This CDR3 reads CASSPRTGRYEQYF. CDR3 sequence (DNA): TGTGCCAGCTCACCAAGGACAGGGAGGTACGAGCAGTACTTC. Looking up the rest from reference TRBV18 and TRBJ2-7 gives the full variable domain: NAGVMQNPRHLVRRRGQEARLRCSPMKGHSHVYWYRQLPEEGLKFMVYLQKENIIDESGMPKERFSAEFPKEGPSILRIQQVVRGDSAAYFCASSPRTGRYEQYFGPGTRLTVT.

This rearrangement joins TRBV29-1 to TRBJ2-2, with 10 nucleotides matching TRBD2. V lost 6 bases and J lost 5; bases outside the gene matches: 9. The germline CDR1 and CDR2 sequences are SQVTM and ANQGSEA. This CDR3 is 15 amino acids long. The CDR3 nucleotides are TGCAGCGTCGGGAGACTAGCGGGCGGAACCGGGGAGCTGTTTTTT. This translates into CSVGRLAGGTGELFF.

In its sample, this clonotype was seen a few times. The chain joins TRBV12-3 or TRBV12-4 to TRBJ2-1; TRBD2 agrees at 9 bases. This CDR3 comprises 14 residues. After removal of 8 bases from V and 4 bases from J, the junction contained 6 bases not matched to a gene. CDR3 sequence reads: CASLTSGIYNEQFF. The CDR3 nucleotides read TGTGCCAGCTTGACTAGCGGAATTTACAATGAGCAGTTCTTC.